This TCR beta chain appears in the sequencing data of a study of regulatory T cells in long-lasting Graves disease. This CDR3 spans 13 amino acids. Per germline, CDR1 DFQATT and CDR2 SNEGSKA (reference sequence). Between the trimmed V and J ends, which lost 5 bases and 7 bases, there was a span of 15 bases. This clonotype was seen many times. As for time point: newly diagnosed GD, antithyroid drugs for less than 3 months. PBMCs were the source of the RNA used for TCR sequencing. Building the TCR beta libraries relied on iRepertoire HTBI primers, and CDR3 regions underwent Arm-PCR. How the authors handled the data: Segment identification across samples yielded about 60 TRBV and some 13 TRBJ segments. TCRdb re-derived calls from the multiplex PCR reads in MiXCR, one entry per CDR3 protein. The V and J calls and clone size come from TCRdb's table, not from the authors' own analysis. The table includes 450,000 to 600,000 distinct CDR3 sequences, roughly 16% detected once.

These data also featured in a second study, about T cells in Graves' hyperthyroidism and ophthalmopathy. That report adds: First-round RT-PCR of the TCR CDR3 relied on the HTBI primer set. Before onset, by a median of 6.5 months, the model predicted ophthalmopathy.

The source is a man aged 35 to 55 with Graves disease. This specimen was peripheral blood mononuclear cells (PBMCs), taken at new diagnosis, from a patient treated with antithyroid drugs. This rearrangement joins TRBV20-1 to TRBJ2-4; no definite D call. The CDR3 sequence: CSAGLTMRNIQYF. The DNA of the CDR3 is TGCAGTGCTGGGTTGACAATGCGGAACATTCAGTACTTC.